This is a list of T cell receptor beta chains from one sample in a study of CD8 T cells in ankylosing spondylitis. MiXCR, run by TCRdb on the 5' RACE reads, gives a single entry per CDR3 protein. The sample holds approximately 200,000 distinct CDR3 sequences, 10% to 15% seen once. The sequencing input was blood, either unsorted or a sorted T cell fraction (not recorded which). The receptors here all came from a female donor with ankylosing spondylitis or in good health (not recorded which). The CDR3 runs from the conserved cysteine through the conserved F or W. The order of the fields is CDR3 protein, CDR3 DNA, D gene, J gene, V gene, clone size. D genes are given only for firm matches. Clone size is not always given. Where it is, it says once, few, many or a class for expanded clones.

cdr3_aa: CASSVRQGTGELFF
cdr3_nt: TGTGCCAGCAGCGTCCGACAGGGCACCGGGGAGCTGTTTTTT
d_call: TRBD1
j_call: TRBJ2-2
v_call: TRBV7-6
clone_size: many

cdr3_aa: CAISESGRPYEQYF
cdr3_nt: TGTGCCATCAGTGAGTCGGGTAGACCCTACGAGCAGTACTTC
d_call: -
j_call: TRBJ2-7
v_call: TRBV10-3
clone_size: many

cdr3_aa: CASTPVVRTTSTDTQYF
cdr3_nt: TGTGCCAGCACCCCAGTCGTACGGACAACTAGCACAGATACGCAGTATTTT
d_call: -
j_call: TRBJ2-3
v_call: TRBV28
clone_size: many

cdr3_aa: CASSLTSGIRYEQYF
cdr3_nt: TGTGCCAGCAGCTTAACTAGCGGGATTCGGTACGAGCAGTACTTC
d_call: TRBD2
j_call: TRBJ2-7
v_call: TRBV11-3
clone_size: -

cdr3_aa: CSVLTANTEAFF
cdr3_nt: TGCAGCGTGTTGACAGCGAACACTGAAGCTTTCTTT
d_call: -
j_call: TRBJ1-1
v_call: TRBV29-1
clone_size: few

cdr3_aa: CASIGGETQYF
cdr3_nt: TGTGCCAGCATCGGGGGGGAGACCCAGTACTTC
d_call: TRBD2
j_call: TRBJ2-5
v_call: TRBV28
clone_size: many

cdr3_aa: CASRGPSGANVLTF
cdr3_nt: TGTGCCAGCCGGGGGCCTTCTGGGGCCAACGTCCTGACTTTC
d_call: -
j_call: TRBJ2-6
v_call: TRBV2
clone_size: many

cdr3_aa: CASSTRLGSTDTQYF
cdr3_nt: TGTGCCAGCAGCACCCGACTAGGGAGCACAGATACGCAGTATTTT
d_call: -
j_call: TRBJ2-3
v_call: TRBV7-8
clone_size: -

cdr3_aa: CASSLELLGYGYTF
cdr3_nt: TGTGCCAGCAGCTTAGAACTTCTCGGCTATGGCTACACCTTC
d_call: -
j_call: TRBJ1-2
v_call: TRBV5-5
clone_size: many

cdr3_aa: CASSPSGTGYEQYF
cdr3_nt: TGTGCCAGCAGCCCCTCGGGGACTGGTTACGAGCAGTACTTC
d_call: -
j_call: TRBJ2-7
v_call: TRBV7-3
clone_size: many

cdr3_aa: CSVLGGLAPGEQFF
cdr3_nt: TGCAGCGTTTTAGGGGGACTAGCTCCGGGTGAGCAGTTCTTC
d_call: TRBD2
j_call: TRBJ2-1
v_call: TRBV29-1
clone_size: many

cdr3_aa: CSASGTGGLSGELFF
cdr3_nt: TGCAGTGCTAGCGGGACAGGGGGGTTATCCGGGGAGCTGTTTTTT
d_call: TRBD1
j_call: TRBJ2-2
v_call: TRBV20-1
clone_size: few

cdr3_aa: CASSVQGVPHNEQFF
cdr3_nt: TGTGCCAGCAGCGTACAGGGGGTTCCTCACAATGAGCAGTTCTTC
d_call: TRBD1
j_call: TRBJ2-1
v_call: TRBV9
clone_size: many

cdr3_aa: CASSLRTGARNTEAFF
cdr3_nt: TGTGCCAGCAGTTTACGGACAGGGGCTCGAAACACTGAAGCTTTCTTT
d_call: TRBD1
j_call: TRBJ1-1
v_call: TRBV12-3/TRBV12-4
clone_size: few

cdr3_aa: CASSIAKRNTGELFF
cdr3_nt: TGTGCCAGTAGTATAGCTAAAAGGAACACCGGGGAGCTGTTTTTT
d_call: -
j_call: TRBJ2-2
v_call: TRBV19
clone_size: few

cdr3_aa: CASSKTGGTEQYF
cdr3_nt: TGTGCCAGCAGTAAGACAGGGGGGACAGAGCAGTACTTC
d_call: TRBD1
j_call: TRBJ2-7
v_call: TRBV14
clone_size: -

cdr3_aa: CATSVVGGKNTEAFF
cdr3_nt: TGTGCCACCAGTGTTGTCGGGGGGAAGAACACTGAAGCTTTCTTT
d_call: -
j_call: TRBJ1-1
v_call: TRBV24-1
clone_size: many

cdr3_aa: CASSPFSSANTEAFF
cdr3_nt: TGTGCCAGCAGTCCATTTAGTTCGGCGAACACTGAAGCTTTCTTT
d_call: -
j_call: TRBJ1-1
v_call: TRBV7-2
clone_size: many

cdr3_aa: CASSLLTQRPGGPYGYTF
cdr3_nt: TGTGCCAGCTCACTCTTAACGCAGCGACCAGGGGGACCCTATGGCTACACCTTC
d_call: TRBD1
j_call: TRBJ1-2
v_call: TRBV18
clone_size: many

cdr3_aa: CSARPPGALSYEQYF
cdr3_nt: TGCAGTGCTAGACCACCCGGGGCGTTATCCTACGAGCAGTACTTC
d_call: -
j_call: TRBJ2-7
v_call: TRBV20-1
clone_size: few

cdr3_aa: CASSSLSFQTSGNTIYF
cdr3_nt: TGTGCCAGCAGTTCACTGTCATTCCAGACCTCTGGAAACACCATATATTTT
d_call: -
j_call: TRBJ1-3
v_call: TRBV6-5
clone_size: -

cdr3_aa: CSVGLNAGETQYF
cdr3_nt: TGCAGTGTCGGTCTCAACGCTGGCGAGACCCAGTACTTC
d_call: -
j_call: TRBJ2-5
v_call: TRBV20-1
clone_size: many